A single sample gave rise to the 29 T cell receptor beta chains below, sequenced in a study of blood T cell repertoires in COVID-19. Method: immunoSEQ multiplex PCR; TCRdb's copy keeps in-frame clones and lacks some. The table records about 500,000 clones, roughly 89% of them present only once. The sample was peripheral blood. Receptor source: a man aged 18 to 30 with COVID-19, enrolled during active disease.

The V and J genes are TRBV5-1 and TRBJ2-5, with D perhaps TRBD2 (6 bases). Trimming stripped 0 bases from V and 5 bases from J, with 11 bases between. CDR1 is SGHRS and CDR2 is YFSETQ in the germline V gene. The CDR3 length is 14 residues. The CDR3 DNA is TGCGCCAGCAGCTTGGCGGGAGATGGCGAGACCCAGTACTTC. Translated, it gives CASSLAGDGETQYF.

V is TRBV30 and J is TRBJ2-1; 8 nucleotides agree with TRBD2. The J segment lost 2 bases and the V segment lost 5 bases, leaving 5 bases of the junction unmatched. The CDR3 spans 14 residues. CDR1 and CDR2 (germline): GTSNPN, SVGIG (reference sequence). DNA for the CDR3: TGTGCCTGGTCACTAGCGGTAACCTACAATGAGCAGTTCTTC. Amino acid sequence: CAWSLAVTYNEQFF.

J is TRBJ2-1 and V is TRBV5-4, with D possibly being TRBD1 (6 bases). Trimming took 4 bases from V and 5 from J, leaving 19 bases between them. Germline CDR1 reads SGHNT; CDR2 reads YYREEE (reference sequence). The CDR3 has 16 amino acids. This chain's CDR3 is CASSGAGVFLNNEQFF. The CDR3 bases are TGTGCCAGCAGCGGAGCAGGGGTATTCTTAAACAATGAGCAGTTCTTC. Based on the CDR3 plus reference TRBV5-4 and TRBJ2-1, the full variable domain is ETGVTQSPTHLIKTRGQQVTLRCSSQSGHNTVSWYQQALGQGPQFIFQYYREEENGRGNFPPRFSGLQFPNYSSELNVNALELDDSALYLCASSGAGVFLNNEQFFGPGTRLTVL.

This CDR3 reads CASSATGWLNEQYF. DNA of the CDR3: TGTGCCAGCAGTGCGACAGGGTGGCTTAACGAGCAGTACTTC. The chain couples TRBV6-6 to TRBJ2-7; 7 bases match TRBD1. This CDR3 has 14 residues. Trimming cost V 5 bases and J 5 bases; bases outside gene matches: 9. The V gene's germline CDR1 is MNHNY and CDR2 SVGAGI (reference sequence).

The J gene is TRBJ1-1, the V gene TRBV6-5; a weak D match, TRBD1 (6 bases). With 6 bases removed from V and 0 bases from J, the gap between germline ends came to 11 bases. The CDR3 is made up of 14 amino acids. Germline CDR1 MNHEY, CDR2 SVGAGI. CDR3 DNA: TGTGCCAGCAGAACCGGGACACTGAACACTGAAGCTTTCTTT. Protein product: CASRTGTLNTEAFF.

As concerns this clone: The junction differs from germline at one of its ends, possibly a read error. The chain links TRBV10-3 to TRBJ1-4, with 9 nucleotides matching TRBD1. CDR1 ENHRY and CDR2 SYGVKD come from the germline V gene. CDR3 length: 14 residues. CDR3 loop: CAISHDRGNDKLFF. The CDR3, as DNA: TGTGCCATCAGTCATGACAGGGGGAATGACAAACTGTTTTTT.

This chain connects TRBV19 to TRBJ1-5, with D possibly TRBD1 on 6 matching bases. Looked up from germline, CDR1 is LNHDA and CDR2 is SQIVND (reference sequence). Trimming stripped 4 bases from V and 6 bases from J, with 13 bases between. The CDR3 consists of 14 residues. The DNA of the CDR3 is TGTGCCAGTAGTACACAGGGTTTCGGTCAGCCCCAGCATTTT. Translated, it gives CASSTQGFGQPQHF.

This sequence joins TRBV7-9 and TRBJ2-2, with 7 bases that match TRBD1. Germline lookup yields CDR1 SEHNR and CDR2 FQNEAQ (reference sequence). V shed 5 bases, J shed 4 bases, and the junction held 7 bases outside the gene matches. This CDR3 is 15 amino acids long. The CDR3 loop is CASSVDTGATGELFF. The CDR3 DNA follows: TGTGCCAGCAGCGTAGACACAGGGGCCACCGGGGAGCTGTTTTTT.

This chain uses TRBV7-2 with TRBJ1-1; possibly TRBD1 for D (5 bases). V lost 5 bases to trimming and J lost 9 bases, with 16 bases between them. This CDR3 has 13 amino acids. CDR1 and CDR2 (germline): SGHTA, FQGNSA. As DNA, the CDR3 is TGTGCCAGCAGCGACATCGACAGAATTAAAGCTTTCTTT. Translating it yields CASSDIDRIKAFF.

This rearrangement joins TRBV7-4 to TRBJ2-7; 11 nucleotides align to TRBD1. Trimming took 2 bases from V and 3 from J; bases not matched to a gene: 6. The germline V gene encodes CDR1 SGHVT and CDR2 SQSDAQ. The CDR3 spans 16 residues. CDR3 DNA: TGTGCCAGCAGCTTACTGGGACAGGGGGAGAGCTACGAGCAGTACTTC. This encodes CASSLLGQGESYEQYF.

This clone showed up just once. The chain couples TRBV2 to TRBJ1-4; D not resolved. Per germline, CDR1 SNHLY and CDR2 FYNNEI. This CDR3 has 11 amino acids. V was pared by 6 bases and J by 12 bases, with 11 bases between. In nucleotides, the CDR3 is TGTGCCAGCAGGACTAGTTTGGAACTGTTTTTT. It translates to CASRTSLELFF.

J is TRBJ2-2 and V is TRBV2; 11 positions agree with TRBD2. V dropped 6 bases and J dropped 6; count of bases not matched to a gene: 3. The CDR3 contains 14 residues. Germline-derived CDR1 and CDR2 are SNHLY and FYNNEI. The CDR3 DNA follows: TGTGCCAGCAGAGAACTAGCGGGAGCCGGGGAGCTGTTTTTT. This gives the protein CASRELAGAGELFF.

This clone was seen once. CDR3 DNA sequence: TGCAGTGCTAGTTGGAGCGGGGGGCAATCCTACAATGAGCAGTTCTTC. This codes for CSASWSGGQSYNEQFF. V is TRBV20-1 and J is TRBJ2-1; 9 bases are shared with TRBD2. The J segment lost 1 base and the V segment lost 3 bases, leaving 7 bases of the junction unmatched. This CDR3 region has 16 residues. From germline, CDR1 is DFQATT and CDR2 SNEGSKA (reference sequence).

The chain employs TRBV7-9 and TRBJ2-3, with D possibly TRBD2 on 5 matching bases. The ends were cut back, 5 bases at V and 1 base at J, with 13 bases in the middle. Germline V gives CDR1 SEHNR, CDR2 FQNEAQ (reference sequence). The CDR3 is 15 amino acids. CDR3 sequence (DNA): TGTGCCAGCAGCCGAGCGGAGACCGGCACAGATACGCAGTATTTT. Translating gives CASSRAETGTDTQYF. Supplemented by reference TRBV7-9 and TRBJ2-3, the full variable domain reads DTGVSQNPRHKITKRGQNVTFRCDPISEHNRLYWYRQTLGQGPEFLTYFQNEAQLEKSRLLSDRFSAERPKGSFSTLEIQRTEQGDSAMYLCASSRAETGTDTQYFGPGTRLTVL.

This CDR3 is CASSPGTGLQETQYF. The CDR3, as DNA: TGTGCCAGCTCACCAGGGACAGGTTTACAAGAGACCCAGTACTTC. The chain joins TRBV18 to TRBJ2-5; 8 bases match TRBD1. The V gene end was trimmed by 2 bases and the J gene end by 2 bases; junction bases not matched to a gene: 4. The germline gives CDR1 KGHSH, CDR2 LQKENI. This CDR3 region has 15 residues.

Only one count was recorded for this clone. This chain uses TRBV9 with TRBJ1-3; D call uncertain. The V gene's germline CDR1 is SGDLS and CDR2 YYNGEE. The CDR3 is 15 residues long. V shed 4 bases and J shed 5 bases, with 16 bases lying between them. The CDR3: CASSPIDTVRNTIYF. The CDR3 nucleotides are TGTGCCAGCAGCCCCATTGACACGGTTCGAAACACCATATATTTT. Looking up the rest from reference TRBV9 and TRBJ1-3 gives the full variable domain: DSGVTQTPKHLITATGQRVTLRCSPRSGDLSVYWYQQSLDQGLQFLIQYYNGEERAKGNILERFSAQQFPDLHSELNLSSLELGDSALYFCASSPIDTVRNTIYFGEGSWLTVV.

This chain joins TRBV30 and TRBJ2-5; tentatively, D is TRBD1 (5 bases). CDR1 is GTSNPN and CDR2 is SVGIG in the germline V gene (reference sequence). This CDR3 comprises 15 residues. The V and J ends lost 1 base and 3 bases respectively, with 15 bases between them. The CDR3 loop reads CAWSEGLAYKETQYF. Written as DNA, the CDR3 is TGTGCCTGGAGTGAGGGGCTGGCGTACAAAGAGACCCAGTACTTC.

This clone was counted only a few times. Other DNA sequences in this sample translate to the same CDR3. For the CDR3, the DNA is TGCGCCAGCAGCTGGGACAGGCAAGAGACCCAGTACTTC. This sequence encodes CASSWDRQETQYF. J is TRBJ2-5 and V is TRBV5-1; 8 nucleotides align to TRBD1. The germline V gene has CDR1 SGHRS and CDR2 YFSETQ. V was clipped by 3 bases and J by 2 bases; unmatched bases: 0. The CDR3 sequence is 13 residues long.

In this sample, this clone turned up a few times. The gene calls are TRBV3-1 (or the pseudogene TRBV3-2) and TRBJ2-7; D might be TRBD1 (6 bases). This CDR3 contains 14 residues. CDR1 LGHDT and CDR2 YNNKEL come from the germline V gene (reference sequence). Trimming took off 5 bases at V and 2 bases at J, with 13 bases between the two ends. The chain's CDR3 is CASSARTVTYEQYF. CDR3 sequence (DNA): TGTGCCAGCAGCGCACGGACAGTTACCTACGAGCAGTACTTC.

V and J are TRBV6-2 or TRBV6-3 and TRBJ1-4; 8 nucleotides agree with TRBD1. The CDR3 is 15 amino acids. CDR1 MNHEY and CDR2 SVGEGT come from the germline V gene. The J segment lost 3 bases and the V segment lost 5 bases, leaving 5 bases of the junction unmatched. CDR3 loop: CASSGQGSANEKLFF. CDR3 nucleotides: TGTGCCAGCAGTGGACAGGGCTCGGCTAATGAAAAACTGTTTTTT.

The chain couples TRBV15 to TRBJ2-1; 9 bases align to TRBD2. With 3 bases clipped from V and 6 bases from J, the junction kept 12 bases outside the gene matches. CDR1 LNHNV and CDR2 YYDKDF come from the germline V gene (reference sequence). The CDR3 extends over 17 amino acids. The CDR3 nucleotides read TGTGCCACCAGCAGCCCGCATGGAGCGGGAGGACTCAATGAGCAGTTCTTC. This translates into CATSSPHGAGGLNEQFF.

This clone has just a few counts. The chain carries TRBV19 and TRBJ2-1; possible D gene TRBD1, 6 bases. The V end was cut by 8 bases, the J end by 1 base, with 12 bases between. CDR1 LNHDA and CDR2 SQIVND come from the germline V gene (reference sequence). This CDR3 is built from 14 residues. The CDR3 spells CASSRGRSYNEQFF. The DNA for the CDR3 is TGTGCCAGTTCCAGGGGTAGATCCTACAATGAGCAGTTCTTC. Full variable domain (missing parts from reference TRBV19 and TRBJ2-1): DGGITQSPKYLFRKEGQNVTLSCEQNLNHDAMYWYRQDPGQGLRLIYYSQIVNDFQKGDIAEGYSVSREKKESFPLTVTSAQKNPTAFYLCASSRGRSYNEQFFGPGTRLTVL.

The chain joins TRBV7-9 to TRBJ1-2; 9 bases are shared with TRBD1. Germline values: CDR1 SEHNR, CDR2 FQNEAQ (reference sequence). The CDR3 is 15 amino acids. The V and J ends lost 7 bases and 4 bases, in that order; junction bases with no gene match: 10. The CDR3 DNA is TGTGCCAGCACCTTCCCCACGACAGGGGGCTATGGCTACACCTTC. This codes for CASTFPTTGGYGYTF.

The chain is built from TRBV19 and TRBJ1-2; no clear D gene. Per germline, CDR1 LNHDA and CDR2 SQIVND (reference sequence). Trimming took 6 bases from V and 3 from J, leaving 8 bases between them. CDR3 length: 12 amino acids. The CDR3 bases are TGTGCCAGTAGCCTTCGTGACTATGGCTACACCTTC. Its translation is CASSLRDYGYTF.

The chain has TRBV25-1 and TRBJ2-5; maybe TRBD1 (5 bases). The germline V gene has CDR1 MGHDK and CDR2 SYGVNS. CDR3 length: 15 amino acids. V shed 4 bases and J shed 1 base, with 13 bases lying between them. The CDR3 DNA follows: TGTGCCAGCAGTGTAGGTGGGGCGAGCCAAGAGACCCAGTACTTC. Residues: CASSVGGASQETQYF. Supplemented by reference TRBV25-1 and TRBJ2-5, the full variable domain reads EADIYQTPRYLVIGTGKKITLECSQTMGHDKMYWYQQDPGMELHLIHYSYGVNSTEKGDLSSESTVSRIRTEHFPLTLESARPSHTSQYLCASSVGGASQETQYFGPGTRLLVL.

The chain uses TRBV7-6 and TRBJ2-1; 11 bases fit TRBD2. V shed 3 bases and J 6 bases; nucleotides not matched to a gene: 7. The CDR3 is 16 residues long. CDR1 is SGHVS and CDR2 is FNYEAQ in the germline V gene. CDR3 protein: CASSFSLAGGTNEQFF. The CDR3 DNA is TGTGCCAGCAGCTTTTCCCTAGCGGGAGGAACCAATGAGCAGTTCTTC. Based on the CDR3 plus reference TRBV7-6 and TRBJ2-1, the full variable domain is GAGVSQSPRYKVTKRGQDVALRCDPISGHVSLYWYRQALGQGPEFLTYFNYEAQQDKSGLPNDRFSAERPEGSISTLTIQRTEQRDSAMYRCASSFSLAGGTNEQFFGPGTRLTVL.

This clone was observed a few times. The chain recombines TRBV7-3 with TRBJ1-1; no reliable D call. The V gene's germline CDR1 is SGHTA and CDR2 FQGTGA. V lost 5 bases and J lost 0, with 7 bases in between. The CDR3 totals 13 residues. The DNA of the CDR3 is TGTGCCAGCAGCCTTTCGGTGAACACTGAAGCTTTCTTT. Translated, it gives CASSLSVNTEAFF.

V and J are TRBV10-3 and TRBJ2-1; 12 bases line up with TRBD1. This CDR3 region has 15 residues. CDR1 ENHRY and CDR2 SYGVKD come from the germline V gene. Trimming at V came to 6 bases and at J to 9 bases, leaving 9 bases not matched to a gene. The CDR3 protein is CAISRVGQGAGEQFF. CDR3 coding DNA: TGTGCCATCAGCCGGGTGGGACAGGGGGCGGGTGAGCAGTTCTTC.

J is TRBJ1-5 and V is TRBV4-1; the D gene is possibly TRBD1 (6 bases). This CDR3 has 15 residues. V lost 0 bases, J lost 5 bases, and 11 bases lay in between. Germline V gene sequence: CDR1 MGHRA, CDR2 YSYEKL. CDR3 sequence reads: CASSQDRSGDQPQHF. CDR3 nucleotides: TGCGCCAGCAGCCAAGATCGGTCAGGGGATCAGCCCCAGCATTTT.